A selection of T cell receptor beta chains follows, all from one sample in a study of T cells in Graves' hyperthyroidism and ophthalmopathy. MiXCR, applied by TCRdb to the multiplex PCR reads, yields one record per CDR3 protein. The sample lists approximately 590,000 distinct CDR3 sequences, roughly 14% occurring once. The source material was blood. These TCRs come from a woman aged 25-40 years with Graves' hyperthyroidism. CDR3s include the opening cysteine and the closing phenylalanine or tryptophan.

>TRBV19
CASKATGASYEQYF
>TRBV28
CASSPGLLDETQYF
>TRBV12-3/TRBV12-4
CASSLDSSGRLAEPNTGELFF
>TRBV6-5
CASSYTGQGNTEAFF
>TRBV20-1
CSADGTSGSADTQYF
>TRBV24-1
CATSDLLGTQETQYF
>TRBV6-5
CASSYMGDRSLRGYTF
>TRBV9
CASRKLQGATEAFF
>TRBV25-1
CASSDNSGLKREQFF
>TRBV19
CASSLTAGAQPQHF
>TRBV2
CASCVGVSGRSTRDEQFF
>TRBV7-3
CASSLTGPGTTQFF
>TRBV10-1
CASSEDPYQPQHF
>TRBV7-9
CASSLGLPPEAFF
>TRBV12-3/TRBV12-4
CASTTLGNTEAFF
>TRBV7-3
CASSPDGSYGYTF
>TRBV11-2
CASSPPLKSGRAYNEQFF
>TRBV6-2/TRBV6-3
CASSRDSANEQFF
>TRBV30
CAWSRGLAGGAEQFF
>TRBV20-1
CSARDRGGSAHNEQFF
>TRBV28
CASSPRGAQRPQHF
>TRBV12-3/TRBV12-4
CASSSWGLVPNNEQFF
>TRBV5-1
CASSPSAGGLNTGELFF
>TRBV3-1
CASSQDGRFVWSYEQYF